Listed below are T cell receptor beta chains from one sample, sequenced in a study of blood T cell repertoires in COVID-19. Generated by immunoSEQ multiplex PCR, the TCRdb table keeps only in-frame clones and is missing some. The sample contains about 310,000 clones, approximately 89% of which appear only once. The specimen sequenced was PBMCs or T cells enriched from blood (not recorded which). These receptors came from a woman aged 25 to 39 who had recovered from COVID-19. Each CDR3 is given with its conserved first and last residue. Each record gives: D gene, J gene, clone size, V gene, CDR3 protein, CDR3 DNA. D genes are given only for firm matches. Clone size appears in some rows only: once, few, many, or a class for an expanded clone.

d_call: TRBD1
j_call: TRBJ2-1
clone_size: NA
v_call: TRBV3-1/TRBV3-2
cdr3_aa: CASSPLWGQGRERDLNYNEQFF
cdr3_nt: TGTGCCAGCAGCCCCCTCTGGGGACAGGGTCGTGAGAGGGATTTAAACTACAATGAGCAGTTCTTC

d_call: TRBD1
j_call: TRBJ1-5
clone_size: NA
v_call: TRBV10-3
cdr3_aa: CAIMAGQGDQPQHF
cdr3_nt: TGTGCCATCATGGCGGGACAGGGAGATCAGCCCCAGCATTTT

d_call: NA
j_call: TRBJ1-1
clone_size: NA
v_call: TRBV7-9
cdr3_aa: CASSLGSAEAFF
cdr3_nt: TGTGCCAGCAGCTTAGGGTCGGCTGAAGCTTTCTTT

d_call: NA
j_call: TRBJ2-1
clone_size: NA
v_call: TRBV7-9
cdr3_aa: CASSHTGSGEQFF
cdr3_nt: TGTGCCAGCAGCCACACCGGGTCGGGTGAGCAGTTCTTC

d_call: NA
j_call: TRBJ1-1
clone_size: NA
v_call: TRBV25-1
cdr3_aa: CASSEQGLAEAFF
cdr3_nt: TGTGCCAGCAGTGAGCAGGGTCTGGCTGAAGCTTTCTTT

d_call: NA
j_call: TRBJ2-1
clone_size: NA
v_call: TRBV5-4
cdr3_aa: CASSFKGGNEQFF
cdr3_nt: TGTGCCAGCAGCTTCAAGGGCGGGAATGAGCAGTTCTTC

d_call: NA
j_call: TRBJ1-1
clone_size: NA
v_call: TRBV5-1
cdr3_aa: CASSLEGHNTEAFF
cdr3_nt: TGCGCCAGCAGCTTGGAGGGACATAACACTGAAGCTTTCTTT

d_call: NA
j_call: TRBJ1-3
clone_size: NA
v_call: TRBV6-5
cdr3_aa: CASNRQNGNTIYF
cdr3_nt: TGTGCCTCAAACCGACAGAATGGAAACACCATATATTTT

d_call: NA
j_call: TRBJ2-5
clone_size: NA
v_call: TRBV11-2
cdr3_aa: CASRLRVLETQYF
cdr3_nt: TGTGCCAGCAGACTTAGAGTATTGGAGACCCAGTACTTC

d_call: NA
j_call: TRBJ1-1
clone_size: NA
v_call: TRBV4-1
cdr3_aa: CASSRTPDRQSEAFF
cdr3_nt: TGCGCCAGCAGCCGTACGCCCGACAGACAGTCTGAAGCTTTCTTT

d_call: NA
j_call: TRBJ2-1
clone_size: NA
v_call: TRBV19
cdr3_aa: CACGQINNEQFF
cdr3_nt: TGTGCCTGCGGACAGATAAACAATGAGCAGTTCTTC

d_call: NA
j_call: TRBJ1-4
clone_size: NA
v_call: TRBV4-3
cdr3_aa: CASSFDFATNEKLFF
cdr3_nt: TGCGCCAGCAGCTTCGACTTTGCAACTAATGAAAAACTGTTTTTT

d_call: TRBD2
j_call: TRBJ2-7
clone_size: NA
v_call: TRBV28
cdr3_aa: CASSLWGRESYEQYF
cdr3_nt: TGTGCCAGCAGTTTATGGGGGCGGGAGTCCTACGAGCAGTACTTC

d_call: NA
j_call: TRBJ1-3
clone_size: NA
v_call: TRBV7-2
cdr3_aa: CASSLVRGAAGNTIYF
cdr3_nt: TGTGCCAGCAGCTTAGTGCGGGGGGCGGCGGGAAACACCATATATTTT

d_call: NA
j_call: TRBJ2-1
clone_size: NA
v_call: TRBV6-5
cdr3_aa: CASSSSARAEQFF
cdr3_nt: TGTGCCAGCAGTTCTTCCGCACGCGCTGAGCAGTTCTTC

d_call: NA
j_call: TRBJ1-1
clone_size: few
v_call: TRBV18
cdr3_aa: CASAMQGKDTEAFF
cdr3_nt: TGTGCCAGCGCCATGCAGGGGAAGGACACTGAAGCTTTCTTT

d_call: TRBD1
j_call: TRBJ2-7
clone_size: NA
v_call: TRBV10-3
cdr3_aa: CAISESWDRTYEQYF
cdr3_nt: TGTGCCATCAGTGAGTCGTGGGACAGGACCTACGAGCAGTACTTC

d_call: NA
j_call: TRBJ1-6
clone_size: NA
v_call: TRBV14
cdr3_aa: CASSQVWGGGSSPLHF
cdr3_nt: TGTGCCAGCAGCCAAGTTTGGGGCGGCGGGAGTTCACCCCTCCACTTT

d_call: TRBD1
j_call: TRBJ1-2
clone_size: NA
v_call: TRBV7-2
cdr3_aa: CASSLEGADYGYTF
cdr3_nt: TGTGCCAGCAGCTTAGAGGGGGCTGACTATGGCTACACCTTC

d_call: NA
j_call: TRBJ2-3
clone_size: NA
v_call: TRBV27
cdr3_aa: CASSPIDADTQYF
cdr3_nt: TGTGCCAGCAGCCCAATAGATGCAGATACGCAGTATTTT